Below, one T cell receptor (beta chain) is given with its context. These data are taken from a study of blood T cell repertoires in COVID-19. The overall study: There were acute and convalescent COVID-19 samples, and they came from the United States, Italy and Spain.

Study processing details: It was from reference gene primer amplification that nucleated cell counts were estimated. The method was immunoSEQ multiplex PCR; TCRdb's version includes in-frame clones alone and lacks a portion of them. V, J and clone size reflect that table, while D and trimming were determined from the DNA. This sample has some 290,000 clones, with roughly nine tenths found just once. What was sequenced was peripheral blood. The receptor's source is a woman younger than 45 with COVID-19, enrolled during active disease.

CDR3 residues: CASSRLQGSTEAFF. CDR3 sequence (DNA): TGCGCCAGCAGCCGCCTACAGGGTAGCACTGAAGCTTTCTTT. This sequence joins TRBV4-1 and TRBJ1-1, with D tentatively TRBD1 (6 bases). The V and J ends lost 4 bases and 4 bases respectively, with 13 bases between them. The CDR3 sequence is 14 residues long. The germline V gene encodes CDR1 MGHRA and CDR2 YSYEKL.